This entry lists 12 T cell receptor beta chains sequenced from one sample in a study of identifying expanded T cells in peripheral blood. Clones were read by immunoSEQ multiplex PCR, and TCRdb kept only the in-frame ones, dropping some. The data show over 85,000 clones, roughly 81% seen once. The specimen sequenced was blood. These receptors were collected from a person between 18 and 75 years old in good health.

The chain links TRBV7-2 to TRBJ2-2; D is possibly TRBD1 (6 bases). The germline gives CDR1 SGHTA, CDR2 FQGNSA. V was shortened by 3 bases and J by 0 bases, with 17 bases between the two germline ends. CDR3 length: 18 amino acids. This CDR3 is CASSFPRDTGANTGELFF. Here the CDR3 DNA reads TGTGCCAGCAGCTTTCCCCGGGACACAGGAGCGAACACCGGGGAGCTGTTTTTT.

The V and J genes are TRBV6-1 and TRBJ1-1; D is ambiguous. The V gene's germline CDR1 is MNHNS and CDR2 SASEGT. This CDR3 is built from 12 residues. Between the trimmed V and J ends, which lost 4 bases and 11 bases, there was a span of 14 bases. CDR3 protein: CASSVVRVSAFF. The CDR3 nucleotides read TGTGCCAGCAGTGTGGTGAGGGTGTCGGCTTTCTTT.

V gene TRBV29-1 combines with J gene TRBJ1-1, with D tentatively TRBD1 (6 bases). This CDR3 is 12 amino acids long. V was clipped by 8 bases and J by 2 bases, with 12 bases between them. In germline, CDR1 is SQVTM, CDR2 ANQGSEA. The CDR3 protein is CSFKGGNTEAFF. CDR3 coding DNA: TGCAGCTTCAAGGGGGGTAACACTGAAGCTTTCTTT.

CDR3 region: CASISGAGGGPQYF. The CDR3 nucleotides are TGTGCCAGCATTTCCGGGGCAGGGGGCGGGCCACAGTACTTC. The chain joins TRBV11-3 to TRBJ2-5, with TRBD1 matching over 8 bases. The germline gives CDR1 SGHNT, CDR2 YENEEA. V was pared by 7 bases and J by 11 bases, with 15 bases of the junction left unmatched. CDR3 size: 14 residues.

The V call is TRBV5-1, the J call TRBJ2-7; TRBD1 matches 8 bases. V gave up 5 bases and J gave up 2 bases; unmatched junction bases: 6. This CDR3 has 14 amino acids. Germline values: CDR1 SGHRS, CDR2 YFSETQ. This chain's CDR3 is CASRPGTGTYEQYF. The CDR3 region has the DNA TGCGCCAGCAGGCCCGGGACAGGTACCTACGAGCAGTACTTC.

J is TRBJ2-3 and V is TRBV19, with TRBD2 identical over 11 bases. V gave up 3 bases and J gave up 0 bases; unmatched junction bases: 17. From germline, CDR1 is LNHDA and CDR2 SQIVND (reference sequence). CDR3 length: 21 residues. CDR3 DNA sequence: TGTGCCAGTAGTATCCTCAAGGGCGCTAGCGGGGGGTACTATAGCACAGATACGCAGTATTTT. Translating gives CASSILKGASGGYYSTDTQYF.

The V gene is TRBV5-1, the J gene TRBJ2-1, with D unclear. Trimming took off 0 bases at V and 6 bases at J, with 7 bases between the two ends. CDR1 is SGHRS, CDR2 YFSETQ, per germline. The CDR3 length is 13 residues. The CDR3 sequence is CASSLGPPNEQFF. DNA of the CDR3: TGCGCCAGCAGCTTGGGGCCGCCCAATGAGCAGTTCTTC.

The chain has TRBV19 and TRBJ2-7; 9 positions agree with TRBD1. This CDR3 has 12 residues. V was pared by 10 bases and J by 3 bases, with 4 bases of the junction left unmatched. In germline, CDR1 is LNHDA, CDR2 SQIVND (reference sequence). The CDR3 DNA is TGTGCCACGGGACAGGGAATCTACGAGCAGTACTTC. Encoded protein: CATGQGIYEQYF.

The count of this clone is one. The V gene is TRBV19, the J gene TRBJ1-5; tentative D call: TRBD1 (6 bases). Germline assignment: CDR1 LNHDA and CDR2 SQIVND (reference sequence). The V end lost 3 bases, the J end lost 8 bases, and 17 bases lay between the germline ends. This CDR3 spans 15 amino acids. The CDR3 bases are TGTGCCAGTAGTATCTTTCAGGGTGGGGGCAAGCCCCAGCATTTT. Protein product: CASSIFQGGGKPQHF. Together with reference TRBV19 and TRBJ1-5, the CDR3 gives the full variable domain: DGGITQSPKYLFRKEGQNVTLSCEQNLNHDAMYWYRQDPGQGLRLIYYSQIVNDFQKGDIAEGYSVSREKKESFPLTVTSAQKNPTAFYLCASSIFQGGGKPQHFGDGTRLSIL.

The chain couples TRBV5-1 to TRBJ2-7; D could derive from TRBD1 or TRBD2 (6 bases each). Germline values: CDR1 SGHRS, CDR2 YFSETQ. Trimming pared 4 bases from V and 7 bases from J, leaving 15 bases between. There are 13 residues in the CDR3. The CDR3 coding sequence is TGCGCCAGCAGCACGGGGGCTAAGGGGGAGCAGTACTTC. Amino acids: CASSTGAKGEQYF.

V usage is TRBV10-3 and J usage is TRBJ2-3, with D tentatively TRBD1 (5 bases). The germline V gene encodes CDR1 ENHRY and CDR2 SYGVKD. The CDR3 is 14 residues long. V dropped 4 bases and J dropped 4 bases, with 12 bases sitting between them. The CDR3 loop reads CAISARERADTQYF. The CDR3 DNA sequence: TGTGCCATCAGTGCCAGGGAAAGGGCAGATACGCAGTATTTT.

This clone has a handful of counts. The CDR3 region is CASSSGRNTEAFF. The CDR3 region has the DNA TGTGCCAGCAGCTCAGGCAGGAACACTGAAGCTTTCTTT. The chain links TRBV7-3 to TRBJ1-1, with unresolved D. The CDR3 sequence is 13 residues long. Germline CDR1 reads SGHTA; CDR2 reads FQGTGA. Trimming shortened V by 4 bases and J by 1 base, and 7 bases separated the two germline ends.